Listed below are T cell receptor beta chains from one sample, sequenced in a study of cytomegalovirus exposure and HLA in healthy donors. The repertoire was sequenced with immunoSEQ multiplex PCR; TCRdb's copy has only in-frame clones and lacks some. The sample yields 250,000 to 350,000 clones, 88% seen once. Sequences were obtained from PBMCs. Receptors originate from a woman aged 18 to 35 in good health and CMV-seronegative. Both conserved end residues are part of each CDR3. D genes are given only for firm matches. Clone size is stated in some rows and not others, as once, few, many or a class when expanded.

v_call	clone_size	j_call	d_call	cdr3_aa	cdr3_nt
TRBV5-4	-	TRBJ2-1	TRBD2	CASSLGDSGNSNEQFF	TGTGCCAGCAGCTTGGGGGATAGCGGGAATTCGAATGAGCAGTTCTTC
TRBV30	-	TRBJ1-2	-	CAWREQPRNGYTF	TGTGCCTGGAGGGAACAGCCAAGGAATGGCTACACCTTC
TRBV28	-	TRBJ1-1	TRBD1	CASSRNRGPGTEAFF	TGTGCCAGCAGCCGAAACAGGGGCCCGGGCACTGAAGCTTTCTTT
TRBV13	-	TRBJ2-3	TRBD1	CASSRGQGGDTQYF	TGTGCCAGCAGCCGAGGACAGGGCGGGGATACGCAGTATTTT
TRBV9	-	TRBJ2-3	-	CASSVWAGDSTDTQYF	TGTGCCAGCAGCGTATGGGCAGGCGATAGCACAGATACGCAGTATTTT
TRBV28	-	TRBJ1-2	TRBD1	CASSLTGRDYGYTF	TGTGCCAGCAGTTTGACAGGGCGGGACTATGGCTACACCTTC
TRBV5-4	-	TRBJ2-3	-	CASSSARIALSEDTQYF	TGTGCCAGCAGCTCGGCCCGGATAGCCCTGTCGGAAGATACGCAGTATTTT
TRBV5-6	-	TRBJ1-6	TRBD1	CASRLTGEDGPLHF	TGTGCCAGCAGGTTGACAGGGGAAGATGGACCCCTCCACTTT
TRBV7-6	once	TRBJ2-7	-	CASSPDKTWAYEQYF	TGTGCCAGCAGCCCGGACAAGACGTGGGCCTACGAGCAGTACTTC
TRBV27	-	TRBJ2-1	TRBD2	CASSFSGTSGWYNEQFF	TGTGCCAGCAGTTTCTCCGGGACTAGCGGGTGGTACAATGAGCAGTTCTTC
TRBV28	few	TRBJ1-5	-	CASSLKGPPQHF	TGTGCCAGCAGTTTAAAGGGGCCGCCCCAGCATTTT